Detailed here is one T cell receptor beta chain. These data originate in a study of blood T cell repertoires in COVID-19. The overall study: Sites across the United States, Italy and Spain contributed samples from acute and convalescent COVID-19. PBMCs, B-cell-depleted T cells, or T cells were the source of the cDNA or gDNA that made up the material.

Per the original data handling: Cell counts per sample came from amplifying reference gene primers. The repertoire was sequenced with immunoSEQ multiplex PCR; TCRdb's copy has only in-frame clones and lacks some. That table furnishes V, J and clone size, whereas the DNA furnished D and trimming. The sample records fewer than 85,000 clones, over 70% being singletons. The sequence was collected from an older woman with acute or convalescent COVID-19. Input material: peripheral blood.

The chain's CDR3 is CASSLTGTGGLSYTF. The CDR3, as DNA: TGTGCCAGCAGCCTTACCGGGACAGGGGGTTTGAGCTACACCTTC. The rearrangement uses TRBV5-4 and TRBJ1-2, with TRBD1 matching 11 bases. The ends lost 4 bases at V and 9 bases at J; junction bases unmatched: 11. The V gene's germline CDR1 is SGHNT and CDR2 YYREEE (reference sequence). This CDR3 contains 15 residues.